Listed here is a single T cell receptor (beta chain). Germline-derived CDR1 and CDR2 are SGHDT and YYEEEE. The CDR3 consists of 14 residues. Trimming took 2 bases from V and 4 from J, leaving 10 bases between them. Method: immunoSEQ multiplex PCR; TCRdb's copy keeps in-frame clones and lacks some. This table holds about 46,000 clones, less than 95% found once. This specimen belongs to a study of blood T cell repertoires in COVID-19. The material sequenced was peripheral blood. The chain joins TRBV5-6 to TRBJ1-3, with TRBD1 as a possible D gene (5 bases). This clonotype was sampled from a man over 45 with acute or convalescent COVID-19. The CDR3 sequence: CASSFQGLGNTIYF. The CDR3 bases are TGTGCCAGCAGCTTCCAGGGTTTGGGAAACACCATATATTTT.